The clone carrying this T cell receptor (beta chain) was seen more than once but under ten times. These data are taken from a study of blood T cell repertoires in COVID-19. Study-level information: COVID-19 samples from acute and convalescent phases originated in the United States, Italy and Spain. The analysed material was cDNA or gDNA that came from T cells, B-cell-depleted T cells, or PBMCs.

Authors' analysis steps: How many nucleated cells were present was estimated from reference gene primer amplification. Some clones are missing from TCRdb's copy, which holds only in-frame ones; the method was immunoSEQ multiplex PCR. V, J and clone size were drawn from that table, and D and trimming were deduced from the DNA. There are some 43,000 clones in the sample; about 81% occur only once, and nearly 4.5% lies in the top ten. The germline gives CDR1 MNHNY, CDR2 SVGAGI (reference sequence). The V end was cut by 6 bases, the J end by 3 bases, with 12 bases between. The CDR3 spans 14 residues. The gene calls are TRBV6-6 and TRBJ1-5; D not certain. Material: peripheral blood. The source of this sequence is a man between 50 and 59 years old with active COVID-19. CDR3 coding DNA: TGTGCCAGCAGCCCAACAGCAATCAATCAGCCCCAGCATTTT. Protein sequence: CASSPTAINQPQHF.